The 22 T cell receptor beta chains below come from one sample, sequenced in a study of cytomegalovirus exposure and HLA in healthy donors. Primers for the PCR totalled 60 Vbeta and 13 Jbeta. The method was immunoSEQ multiplex PCR; TCRdb's version includes in-frame clones alone and lacks a portion of them. The sample totals some 120,000 clones; its top ten clones hold more than 3%. The sequenced sample consisted of PBMCs. Receptors were obtained from a man aged 25 to 40 in good health and CMV-seronegative.

The V gene is TRBV2, the J gene TRBJ2-5, with 11 bases aligning to TRBD2. CDR3 size: 18 residues. From germline, CDR1 is SNHLY and CDR2 FYNNEI. J lost 1 base, V lost 8 bases, and 15 bases had no gene match. In DNA form, the CDR3 reads TGTGCCAGCTCCTCCCATAGCGGGGGGGCCCTCGCCCAAGAGACCCAGTACTTC. It encodes CASSSHSGGALAQETQYF.

V is TRBV6-6 and J is TRBJ1-1; TRBD1 aligns across 11 bases. With 6 bases clipped from V and 3 bases from J, the junction kept 3 bases outside the gene matches. Germline values: CDR1 MNHNY, CDR2 SVGAGI (reference sequence). This CDR3 comprises 14 residues. CDR3 nucleotides: TGTGCCAGCAGCCTGGACAGGGGGCACACTGAAGCTTTCTTT. Protein: CASSLDRGHTEAFF.

J is TRBJ1-2 and V is TRBV10-1; the D is unclear. The CDR3 is made up of 12 amino acids. Germline V gene data show CDR1 as WNHNN and CDR2 as SYGVQD (reference sequence). The V end was cut by 0 bases, the J end by 10 bases, with 9 bases between. CDR3 sequence: CASSESRGNYTF. The CDR3 DNA sequence: TGCGCCAGCAGTGAGTCACGAGGGAACTACACCTTC.

The V gene is TRBV14, the J gene TRBJ2-5, with D possibly matching TRBD2 (5 bases). The germline V and J ends were trimmed by 4 bases and 1 base, with 13 bases remaining between them. This CDR3 region has 15 residues. Germline V gene data show CDR1 as SGHDN and CDR2 as FVKESK. CDR3 nucleotide sequence: TGTGCCAGCAGCCTCGGGGAGTTTTCCCAAGAGACCCAGTACTTC. Encoded protein: CASSLGEFSQETQYF.

The V call is TRBV2, the J call TRBJ1-5; D perhaps matches TRBD1 (5 bases). Trimming pared 7 bases from V and 7 bases from J, leaving 17 bases between. The length of the CDR3 is 14 residues. The germline V gene has CDR1 SNHLY and CDR2 FYNNEI. This chain's CDR3 is CASTREMEGQPQHF. CDR3 DNA sequence: TGTGCCAGCACCCGCGAGATGGAGGGGCAGCCCCAGCATTTT.

This rearrangement joins TRBV5-1 to TRBJ2-1; D call uncertain. Trimming removed 1 base at V and 4 bases at J, with 6 bases between. The length of the CDR3 is 13 residues. Germline V CDR1 and CDR2: SGHRS, YFSETQ. The CDR3 DNA follows: TGCGCCAGCAGCTTGACAGATTACAATGAGCAGTTCTTC. Translated: CASSLTDYNEQFF.

The rearrangement links TRBV19 to TRBJ1-1; 8 nucleotides agree with TRBD1. The CDR3 covers 15 residues. V was pared by 6 bases and J by 11 bases, with 17 bases of the junction left unmatched. Per germline, CDR1 LNHDA and CDR2 SQIVND (reference sequence). The CDR3 DNA is TGTGCCAGTAGCGATAGGGCAGGGGGCCTCGGGAACGCTTTCTTT. This gives the protein CASSDRAGGLGNAFF.

The chain combines TRBV9 with TRBJ2-3; 14 bases line up with TRBD2. Germline CDR1 SGDLS, CDR2 YYNGEE. This CDR3 has 17 residues. J lost 2 bases, V lost 2 bases, and 4 bases had no gene match. CDR3: CASSVEGLAGVTDTQYF. The CDR3 DNA sequence: TGTGCCAGCAGCGTGGAGGGACTAGCGGGGGTCACAGATACGCAGTATTTT.

The chain joins TRBV27 to TRBJ2-1; 8 bases line up with TRBD2. The V segment lost 6 bases and the J segment 2 bases; nucleotides outside the gene matches: 3. Per germline, CDR1 MNHEY and CDR2 SMNVEV (reference sequence). The CDR3 extends over 14 amino acids. This CDR3 reads CASSLSGAYNEQFF. Written as DNA, the CDR3 is TGTGCCAGCAGCCTTAGCGGGGCCTACAATGAGCAGTTCTTC.

V gene TRBV7-2 combines with J gene TRBJ2-7; 8 bases agree with TRBD2. The CDR3 runs to 14 residues. Trimming at V came to 2 bases and at J to 3 bases, leaving 3 bases not matched to a gene. Per the germline V gene, CDR1 is SGHTA and CDR2 is FQGNSA. The CDR3 DNA reads as TGTGCCAGCAGCTTACTAGCGGGTTACTACGAGCAGTACTTC. It codes for CASSLLAGYYEQYF.

The chain links TRBV10-3 to TRBJ2-5; 8 bases line up with TRBD1. The CDR3 is 12 amino acids. The J segment lost 5 bases and the V segment lost 5 bases, leaving 1 base of the junction unmatched. Germline loops: CDR1 ENHRY, CDR2 SYGVKD. The CDR3 protein is CAISTGGETQYF. In DNA form, the CDR3 reads TGTGCCATCAGTACAGGGGGGGAGACCCAGTACTTC.

The J gene is TRBJ1-1, the V gene TRBV10-3; 9 bases fit TRBD1. Germline values: CDR1 ENHRY, CDR2 SYGVKD. This CDR3 contains 17 residues. The V segment lost 3 bases and the J segment 0 bases; nucleotides outside the gene matches: 8. CDR3 loop: CAISERMTGGLNTEAFF. The CDR3, as DNA: TGTGCCATCAGTGAAAGGATGACAGGGGGGTTGAACACTGAAGCTTTCTTT.

V is TRBV5-5 and J is TRBJ2-3, with D possibly TRBD2 on 5 matching bases. Trimming cost V 0 bases and J 2 bases, with 7 bases left between them. The length of the CDR3 is 14 residues. CDR1 is SGHKS, CDR2 YYEKEE, per germline (reference sequence). The CDR3 DNA reads TGTGCCAGCAGCTTGGCGAGGGACACAGATACGCAGTATTTT. Its protein is CASSLARDTDTQYF.

The V call is TRBV12-5, the J call TRBJ1-5; the match to TRBD1 covers 8 bases. Germline V gene sequence: CDR1 LGHNT, CDR2 FRNRAP. Unmatched junction bases numbered 7, after V lost 6 bases and J lost 6 bases. CDR3 length equals 14 residues. In DNA, the CDR3 is TGTGCTAGTGGCCCCGGGACAGGAATTCAGCCCCAGCATTTT. This codes for CASGPGTGIQPQHF.

The chain couples TRBV23-1 to TRBJ2-5; 10 bases fit TRBD1. TRBV23-1 is treated as an ORF (open reading frame) with a function not yet certain. This CDR3 has 15 residues. The V gene end was trimmed by 6 bases and the J gene end by 2 bases; junction bases not matched to a gene: 6. CDR3 residues: CASRGGTGEQETQYF. Here the CDR3 DNA reads TGCGCCAGCAGGGGAGGGACAGGGGAACAAGAGACCCAGTACTTC.

The J gene is TRBJ2-2, the V gene TRBV20-1; D call uncertain. The CDR3 consists of 11 residues. Germline values: CDR1 DFQATT, CDR2 SNEGSKA (reference sequence). V lost 6 bases to trimming and J lost 7 bases, with 9 bases between them. CDR3 protein: CSAPFLGELFF. The CDR3 DNA reads TGCAGTGCCCCCTTCCTCGGGGAGCTGTTTTTT.

J is TRBJ2-5 and V is TRBV12-5; D might be TRBD1 (5 bases). CDR3 length equals 14 residues. The V end was cut by 2 bases, the J end by 5 bases, with 12 bases between. Germline V gene sequence: CDR1 LGHNT, CDR2 FRNRAP. Here the CDR3 DNA reads TGTGCTAGTGGTTTGAGTGGGGCCGCCGAGACCCAGTACTTC. Encoded protein: CASGLSGAAETQYF.

For this clone: In the same sample, other DNA sequences code for this CDR3. The chain carries TRBV30 and TRBJ2-2; D is unresolved. Trimming shortened V by 2 bases and J by 5 bases, and 3 bases separated the two germline ends. This CDR3 is built from 11 residues. CDR1 is GTSNPN, CDR2 SVGIG, per germline (reference sequence). This CDR3 is CAWSLTGELFF. The DNA for the CDR3 is TGTGCCTGGAGTCTTACCGGGGAGCTGTTTTTT.

The chain has TRBV5-6 and TRBJ2-7, with D perhaps TRBD2 (6 bases). V shed 2 bases and J shed 1 base, with 10 bases lying between them. The CDR3 spans 14 residues. Germline CDR1 is SGHDT and CDR2 is YYEEEE. Written as DNA, the CDR3 is TGTGCCAGCAGCTTTGGAGGGGCTTCCTACGAGCAGTACTTC. It codes for CASSFGGASYEQYF.

V is TRBV18 and J is TRBJ2-2, with D tentatively TRBD1 (6 bases). The length of the CDR3 is 13 residues. CDR1 and CDR2 (germline): KGHSH, LQKENI. The ends were cut back, 5 bases at V and 8 bases at J, with 12 bases in the middle. CDR3 in amino acids: CASSTGLRGELFF. As DNA, the CDR3 is TGTGCCAGCTCAACAGGGTTACGAGGGGAGCTGTTTTTT.

This sequence joins TRBV27 and TRBJ1-5, with TRBD1 as a possible D gene (6 bases). The CDR3 runs 16 residues. CDR1 MNHEY and CDR2 SMNVEV come from the germline V gene (reference sequence). The germline V and J ends were trimmed by 10 bases and 3 bases, with 22 bases remaining between them. CDR3: CATYGLITGYNQPQHF. DNA for the CDR3: TGTGCCACGTATGGTTTGATTACAGGGTACAATCAGCCCCAGCATTTT.

The chain carries TRBV5-4 and TRBJ2-3, with 11 bases aligning to TRBD2. Germline V gene data show CDR1 as SGHNT and CDR2 as YYREEE (reference sequence). The CDR3 has 15 amino acids. J lost 4 bases, V lost 0 bases, and 1 base had no gene match. The CDR3 loop is CASSLGGLAADTQYF. CDR3 coding DNA: TGTGCCAGCAGCTTGGGGGGACTAGCGGCAGATACGCAGTATTTT.